Shown below are 14 T cell receptor beta chains from a single sample sequenced in a study of T cell changes during pregnancy in multiple sclerosis. Assay: immunoSEQ multiplex PCR; the TCRdb copy retains only in-frame clones and omits some. This sample has tens of thousands of clones, with roughly 93% found just once. The sequenced sample was peripheral blood, obtained in the third trimester of pregnancy. These receptors were obtained from a female donor with multiple sclerosis, enrolled in a pregnancy study.

This rearrangement joins TRBV9 to TRBJ1-2; 8 bases align to TRBD1. The CDR3 spans 18 residues. V trimming: 4 bases; J trimming: 2 bases; junction bases outside the gene matches: 16. Germline lookup yields CDR1 SGDLS and CDR2 YYNGEE. CDR3 nucleotide sequence: TGTGCCAGCAGCCCCCTAGTGCATACCAGGGACAGGAACTATGGCTACACCTTC. This encodes CASSPLVHTRDRNYGYTF.

This clone was seen a single time. The chain's CDR3 is CASSPRGSYNEQFF. In DNA form, the CDR3 reads TGTGCCAGCAGTCCGAGAGGCTCCTACAATGAGCAGTTCTTC. The chain combines TRBV28 with TRBJ2-1; the D is unclear. Trimming pared 5 bases from V and 0 bases from J, leaving 8 bases between. Per germline, CDR1 MDHEN and CDR2 SYDVKM. The CDR3 has 14 residues.

This clone was counted only a few times. This sequence joins TRBV28 and TRBJ1-1; 9 positions match TRBD1. V dropped 8 bases and J dropped 4; count of bases not matched to a gene: 2. The CDR3 sequence is 12 residues long. Germline CDR1 is MDHEN and CDR2 is SYDVKM. CDR3 region: CASRTGVTEAFF. CDR3 coding DNA: TGTGCCAGCCGGACAGGGGTCACTGAAGCTTTCTTT.

The chain couples TRBV6-5 to TRBJ1-1, with TRBD1 as a possible D gene (6 bases). Looked up from germline, CDR1 is MNHEY and CDR2 is SVGAGI. V was shortened by 4 bases and J by 0 bases, with 12 bases between the two germline ends. The CDR3 is made up of 15 amino acids. CDR3 residues: CASSFGQIMNTEAFF. CDR3 nucleotide sequence: TGTGCCAGCAGTTTCGGACAGATCATGAACACTGAAGCTTTCTTT.

The chain employs TRBV27 and TRBJ2-1; D ambiguous. The CDR3 has 16 residues. Between the trimmed V and J ends, which lost 5 bases and 0 bases, there was a span of 14 bases. The germline gives CDR1 MNHEY, CDR2 SMNVEV (reference sequence). The CDR3 DNA reads TGTGCCAGCAGTCCCCTGCCCCGAGGCTCCTACAATGAGCAGTTCTTC. It translates to CASSPLPRGSYNEQFF.

The chain combines TRBV18 with TRBJ2-1; 11 nucleotides agree with TRBD2. Germline CDR1 and CDR2: KGHSH and LQKENI. With 3 bases clipped from V and 0 bases from J, the junction kept 10 bases outside the gene matches. This CDR3 has 19 residues. The CDR3 DNA reads TGTGCCAGCTCACCGGCCGGGACTAGCGGCCGAAGCTCCTACAATGAGCAGTTCTTC. Its translation: CASSPAGTSGRSSYNEQFF.

The V gene is TRBV7-9, the J gene TRBJ2-3; D is possibly TRBD2 (5 bases). CDR1 and CDR2 (germline): SEHNR, FQNEAQ (reference sequence). With 5 bases removed from V and 5 bases from J, the gap between germline ends came to 23 bases. The CDR3 runs 17 residues. The chain's CDR3 is CASSGPDPGTSLDTQYF. CDR3 nucleotides: TGTGCCAGCAGCGGCCCCGATCCGGGAACCTCTTTAGATACGCAGTATTTT.

Only one count was recorded for this clone. At the DNA level, this CDR3 is encoded by other sequences in the same sample as well. The rearrangement links TRBV25-1 to TRBJ2-7, with D perhaps TRBD2 (6 bases). CDR1 and CDR2 (germline): MGHDK, SYGVNS. This CDR3 contains 13 residues. Trimming removed 2 bases from V and 4 bases from J, with 9 bases in between. The CDR3 region has the DNA TGTGCCAGCAGTGAAGGAGGGAGGTACGAGCAGTACTTC. This codes for CASSEGGRYEQYF.

The V call is TRBV27, the J call TRBJ2-7, with 7 positions matching TRBD1. The germline V gene encodes CDR1 MNHEY and CDR2 SMNVEV (reference sequence). The CDR3 contains 14 residues. J was trimmed by 3 bases and V by 0 bases; bases with no gene match: 2. The CDR3 sequence: CASSLSGQNYEQYF. DNA of the CDR3: TGTGCCAGCAGTTTATCGGGACAGAACTACGAGCAGTACTTC.

The chain employs TRBV29-1 and TRBJ2-2; D ambiguous. The V and J ends lost 7 bases and 2 bases respectively, with 14 bases between them. The length of the CDR3 is 14 residues. Per the germline V gene, CDR1 is SQVTM and CDR2 is ANQGSEA. The CDR3 loop reads CSGVGLDNTGELFF. CDR3 DNA sequence: TGCAGCGGGGTCGGCCTAGACAACACCGGGGAGCTGTTTTTT.

This chain links TRBV2 with TRBJ2-7, with TRBD2 matching over 15 bases. Germline V gene lookup returns CDR1 SNHLY and CDR2 FYNNEI. The CDR3 length is 16 residues. After removal of 6 bases from V and 5 bases from J, the junction contained 8 bases not matched to a gene. The CDR3 sequence: CASSAGTSGRLNEQYF. The CDR3 DNA reads TGTGCCAGCAGCGCGGGGACTAGCGGGAGGCTGAACGAGCAGTACTTC.

The chain couples TRBV5-6 to TRBJ2-1; D not certain. Germline-derived CDR1 and CDR2 are SGHDT and YYEEEE. The germline V and J ends were trimmed by 3 bases and 4 bases, with 11 bases remaining between them. This CDR3 is 14 amino acids long. The CDR3 here is CASSWSTGYNEQFF. The CDR3 bases are TGTGCCAGCAGCTGGTCGACTGGATACAATGAGCAGTTCTTC.

The V and J genes are TRBV7-2 and TRBJ1-1; 8 bases are shared with TRBD1. The CDR3 covers 14 residues. The V and J ends lost 3 bases and 11 bases, in that order; junction bases with no gene match: 11. Per the germline V gene, CDR1 is SGHTA and CDR2 is FQGNSA. The CDR3 nucleotides read TGTGCCAGCAGCTTGGACAGGGCGTCCCGCGAGGCTTTCTTT. Translating it yields CASSLDRASREAFF.

CDR3 amino acids: CASSPFDSPETQYF. The CDR3 region has the DNA TGTGCCAGCAGTCCTTTCGACTCCCCGGAGACCCAGTACTTC. The genes are TRBV28 and TRBJ2-5; D gene ambiguous. This CDR3 spans 14 amino acids. Per germline, CDR1 MDHEN and CDR2 SYDVKM. V shed 5 bases and J shed 5 bases, with 15 bases lying between them. Supplemented by reference TRBV28 and TRBJ2-5, the full variable domain reads DVKVTQSSRYLVKRTGEKVFLECVQDMDHENMFWYRQDPGLGLRLIYFSYDVKMKEKGDIPEGYSVSREKKERFSLILESASTNQTSMYLCASSPFDSPETQYFGPGTRLLVL.